The T cell receptor (beta chain) described here comes from a study of blood T cell repertoires in COVID-19. Study overall: Samples came from the United States, Italy and Spain, spanning acute and convalescent COVID-19.

The study recruited people aged roughly 18 to 95 years across more than 20 US areas. Participants were placed into cohorts based on the clinical history they reported. CDR3 size: 16 residues. The V gene end was trimmed by 5 bases and the J gene end by 7 bases; junction bases not matched to a gene: 16. CDR1 is LNHDA, CDR2 SQIVND, per germline (reference sequence). Sequencing used immunoSEQ multiplex PCR; TCRdb keeps in-frame clones, though not all of them. The sample lists roughly 230,000 clones; more than 75% were seen once. The sample comprised PBMCs or T cells enriched from blood (not recorded which). The TCR originated in a woman in her forties or fifties who had been exposed to COVID-19. V and J are TRBV19 and TRBJ2-7, with TRBD1 identical over 8 bases. CDR3 DNA sequence: TGTGCCAGTAGTGTTTCCTCCGGGACAGGTAGTGGGGAGCAGTACTTC. Its translation is CASSVSSGTGSGEQYF.